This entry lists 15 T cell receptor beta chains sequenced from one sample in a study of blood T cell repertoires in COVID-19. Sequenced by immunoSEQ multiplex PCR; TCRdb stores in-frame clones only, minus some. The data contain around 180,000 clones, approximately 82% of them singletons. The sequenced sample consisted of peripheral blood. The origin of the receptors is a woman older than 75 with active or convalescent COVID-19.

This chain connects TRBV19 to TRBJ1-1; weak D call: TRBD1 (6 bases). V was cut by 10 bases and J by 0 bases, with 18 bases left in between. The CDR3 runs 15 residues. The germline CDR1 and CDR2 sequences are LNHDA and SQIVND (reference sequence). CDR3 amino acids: CATSTDSTVNTEAFF. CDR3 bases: TGTGCCACCTCCACGGACAGCACGGTGAACACTGAAGCTTTCTTT.

CDR3 nucleotide sequence: TGCGCCAGCAGCCGAGACTACCTAGACGCCTACGAGCAGTACTTC. This translates into CASSRDYLDAYEQYF. The rearrangement links TRBV5-1 to TRBJ2-7, with D possibly being TRBD2 (5 bases). Per the germline V gene, CDR1 is SGHRS and CDR2 is YFSETQ. This CDR3 region has 15 residues. The V end lost 4 bases, the J end lost 2 bases, and 16 bases lay between the germline ends.

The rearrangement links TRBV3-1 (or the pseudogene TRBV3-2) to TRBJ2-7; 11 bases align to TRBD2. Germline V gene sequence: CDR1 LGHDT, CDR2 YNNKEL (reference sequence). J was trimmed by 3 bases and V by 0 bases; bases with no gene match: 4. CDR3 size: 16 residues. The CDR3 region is CASSQDLTSGSYEQYF. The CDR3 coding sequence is TGTGCCAGCAGCCAAGATTTAACTAGCGGGAGCTACGAGCAGTACTTC.

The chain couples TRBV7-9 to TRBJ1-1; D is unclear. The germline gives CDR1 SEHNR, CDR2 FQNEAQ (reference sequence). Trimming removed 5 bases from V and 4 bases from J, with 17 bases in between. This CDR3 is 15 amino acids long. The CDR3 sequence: CASSPSPKRTTEAFF. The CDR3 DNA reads TGTGCCAGCAGCCCAAGCCCAAAAAGAACCACTGAAGCTTTCTTT.

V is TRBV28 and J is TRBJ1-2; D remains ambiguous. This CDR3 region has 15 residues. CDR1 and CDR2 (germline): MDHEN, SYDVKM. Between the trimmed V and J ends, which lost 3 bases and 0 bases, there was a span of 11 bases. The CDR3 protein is CASSFLLVANYGYTF. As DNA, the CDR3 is TGTGCCAGCAGTTTCCTCTTGGTAGCTAACTATGGCTACACCTTC.

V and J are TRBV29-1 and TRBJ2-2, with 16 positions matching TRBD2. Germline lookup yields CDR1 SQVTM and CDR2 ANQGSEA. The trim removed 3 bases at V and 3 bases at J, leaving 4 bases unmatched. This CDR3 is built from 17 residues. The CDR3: CSVEGLAGGRYTGELFF. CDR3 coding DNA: TGCAGCGTTGAGGGACTAGCGGGAGGGAGATACACCGGGGAGCTGTTTTTT.

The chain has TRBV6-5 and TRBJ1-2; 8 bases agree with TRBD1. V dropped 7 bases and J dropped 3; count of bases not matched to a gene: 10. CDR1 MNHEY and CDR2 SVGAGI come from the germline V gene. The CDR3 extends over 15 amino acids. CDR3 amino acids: CASITLSGGYYGYTF. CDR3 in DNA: TGTGCCAGCATCACTCTATCAGGGGGCTACTATGGCTACACCTTC.

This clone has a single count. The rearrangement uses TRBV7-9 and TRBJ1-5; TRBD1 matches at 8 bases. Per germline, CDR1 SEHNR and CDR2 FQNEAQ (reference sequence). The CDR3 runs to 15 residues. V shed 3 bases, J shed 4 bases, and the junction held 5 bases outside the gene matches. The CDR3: CASSLVGDRNQPQHF. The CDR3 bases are TGTGCCAGCAGCTTGGTTGGGGACAGGAATCAGCCCCAGCATTTT.

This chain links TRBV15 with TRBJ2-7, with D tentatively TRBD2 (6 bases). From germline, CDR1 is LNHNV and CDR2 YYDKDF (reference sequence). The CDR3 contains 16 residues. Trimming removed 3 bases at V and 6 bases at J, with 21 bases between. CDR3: CATSREGATLPSEQYF. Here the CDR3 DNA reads TGTGCCACCAGCAGGGAGGGAGCTACCCTCCCTTCCGAGCAGTACTTC.

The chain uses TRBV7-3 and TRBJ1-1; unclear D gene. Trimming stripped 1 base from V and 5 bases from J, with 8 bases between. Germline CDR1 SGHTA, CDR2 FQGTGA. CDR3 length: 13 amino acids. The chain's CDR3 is CASSLRARTEAFF. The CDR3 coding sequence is TGTGCCAGCAGCTTAAGAGCTAGGACTGAAGCTTTCTTT.

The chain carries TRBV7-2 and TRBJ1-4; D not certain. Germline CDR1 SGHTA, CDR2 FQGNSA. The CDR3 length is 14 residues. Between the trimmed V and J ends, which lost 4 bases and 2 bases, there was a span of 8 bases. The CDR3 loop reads CASSSLTTNEKLFF. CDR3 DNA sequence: TGTGCCAGCAGCTCCCTCACTACTAATGAAAAACTGTTTTTT.

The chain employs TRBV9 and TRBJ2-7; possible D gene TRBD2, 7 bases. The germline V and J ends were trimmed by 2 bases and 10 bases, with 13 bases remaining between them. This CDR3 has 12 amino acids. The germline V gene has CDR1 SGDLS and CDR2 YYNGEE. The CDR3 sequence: CASSVTGREQYF. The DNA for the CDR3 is TGTGCCAGCAGCGTTACAGGGAGGGAACAGTACTTC.

The CDR3 sequence: CASSLLGPGNIQYF. As DNA, the CDR3 is TGTGCCAGCAGTTTATTGGGGCCAGGAAACATTCAGTACTTC. The chain has TRBV27 and TRBJ2-4; tentatively, D is TRBD1 (5 bases). Germline CDR1 reads MNHEY; CDR2 reads SMNVEV (reference sequence). There are 14 residues in the CDR3. V was trimmed by 1 base and J by 6 bases, leaving 10 bases between them.

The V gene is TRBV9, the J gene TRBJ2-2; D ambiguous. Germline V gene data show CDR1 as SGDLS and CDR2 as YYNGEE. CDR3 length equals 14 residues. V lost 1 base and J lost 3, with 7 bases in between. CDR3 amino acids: CASSVRRDTGELFF. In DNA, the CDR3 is TGTGCCAGCAGCGTACGTCGTGACACCGGGGAGCTGTTTTTT.

The CDR3 protein is CAISENGEYQPQHF. The CDR3 DNA sequence: TGTGCCATCAGTGAGAACGGGGAATATCAGCCCCAGCATTTT. The genes are TRBV10-3 and TRBJ1-5; D is unresolved. Germline CDR1 and CDR2: ENHRY and SYGVKD. The CDR3 is 14 residues long. V lost 2 bases and J lost 5, with 10 bases in between.